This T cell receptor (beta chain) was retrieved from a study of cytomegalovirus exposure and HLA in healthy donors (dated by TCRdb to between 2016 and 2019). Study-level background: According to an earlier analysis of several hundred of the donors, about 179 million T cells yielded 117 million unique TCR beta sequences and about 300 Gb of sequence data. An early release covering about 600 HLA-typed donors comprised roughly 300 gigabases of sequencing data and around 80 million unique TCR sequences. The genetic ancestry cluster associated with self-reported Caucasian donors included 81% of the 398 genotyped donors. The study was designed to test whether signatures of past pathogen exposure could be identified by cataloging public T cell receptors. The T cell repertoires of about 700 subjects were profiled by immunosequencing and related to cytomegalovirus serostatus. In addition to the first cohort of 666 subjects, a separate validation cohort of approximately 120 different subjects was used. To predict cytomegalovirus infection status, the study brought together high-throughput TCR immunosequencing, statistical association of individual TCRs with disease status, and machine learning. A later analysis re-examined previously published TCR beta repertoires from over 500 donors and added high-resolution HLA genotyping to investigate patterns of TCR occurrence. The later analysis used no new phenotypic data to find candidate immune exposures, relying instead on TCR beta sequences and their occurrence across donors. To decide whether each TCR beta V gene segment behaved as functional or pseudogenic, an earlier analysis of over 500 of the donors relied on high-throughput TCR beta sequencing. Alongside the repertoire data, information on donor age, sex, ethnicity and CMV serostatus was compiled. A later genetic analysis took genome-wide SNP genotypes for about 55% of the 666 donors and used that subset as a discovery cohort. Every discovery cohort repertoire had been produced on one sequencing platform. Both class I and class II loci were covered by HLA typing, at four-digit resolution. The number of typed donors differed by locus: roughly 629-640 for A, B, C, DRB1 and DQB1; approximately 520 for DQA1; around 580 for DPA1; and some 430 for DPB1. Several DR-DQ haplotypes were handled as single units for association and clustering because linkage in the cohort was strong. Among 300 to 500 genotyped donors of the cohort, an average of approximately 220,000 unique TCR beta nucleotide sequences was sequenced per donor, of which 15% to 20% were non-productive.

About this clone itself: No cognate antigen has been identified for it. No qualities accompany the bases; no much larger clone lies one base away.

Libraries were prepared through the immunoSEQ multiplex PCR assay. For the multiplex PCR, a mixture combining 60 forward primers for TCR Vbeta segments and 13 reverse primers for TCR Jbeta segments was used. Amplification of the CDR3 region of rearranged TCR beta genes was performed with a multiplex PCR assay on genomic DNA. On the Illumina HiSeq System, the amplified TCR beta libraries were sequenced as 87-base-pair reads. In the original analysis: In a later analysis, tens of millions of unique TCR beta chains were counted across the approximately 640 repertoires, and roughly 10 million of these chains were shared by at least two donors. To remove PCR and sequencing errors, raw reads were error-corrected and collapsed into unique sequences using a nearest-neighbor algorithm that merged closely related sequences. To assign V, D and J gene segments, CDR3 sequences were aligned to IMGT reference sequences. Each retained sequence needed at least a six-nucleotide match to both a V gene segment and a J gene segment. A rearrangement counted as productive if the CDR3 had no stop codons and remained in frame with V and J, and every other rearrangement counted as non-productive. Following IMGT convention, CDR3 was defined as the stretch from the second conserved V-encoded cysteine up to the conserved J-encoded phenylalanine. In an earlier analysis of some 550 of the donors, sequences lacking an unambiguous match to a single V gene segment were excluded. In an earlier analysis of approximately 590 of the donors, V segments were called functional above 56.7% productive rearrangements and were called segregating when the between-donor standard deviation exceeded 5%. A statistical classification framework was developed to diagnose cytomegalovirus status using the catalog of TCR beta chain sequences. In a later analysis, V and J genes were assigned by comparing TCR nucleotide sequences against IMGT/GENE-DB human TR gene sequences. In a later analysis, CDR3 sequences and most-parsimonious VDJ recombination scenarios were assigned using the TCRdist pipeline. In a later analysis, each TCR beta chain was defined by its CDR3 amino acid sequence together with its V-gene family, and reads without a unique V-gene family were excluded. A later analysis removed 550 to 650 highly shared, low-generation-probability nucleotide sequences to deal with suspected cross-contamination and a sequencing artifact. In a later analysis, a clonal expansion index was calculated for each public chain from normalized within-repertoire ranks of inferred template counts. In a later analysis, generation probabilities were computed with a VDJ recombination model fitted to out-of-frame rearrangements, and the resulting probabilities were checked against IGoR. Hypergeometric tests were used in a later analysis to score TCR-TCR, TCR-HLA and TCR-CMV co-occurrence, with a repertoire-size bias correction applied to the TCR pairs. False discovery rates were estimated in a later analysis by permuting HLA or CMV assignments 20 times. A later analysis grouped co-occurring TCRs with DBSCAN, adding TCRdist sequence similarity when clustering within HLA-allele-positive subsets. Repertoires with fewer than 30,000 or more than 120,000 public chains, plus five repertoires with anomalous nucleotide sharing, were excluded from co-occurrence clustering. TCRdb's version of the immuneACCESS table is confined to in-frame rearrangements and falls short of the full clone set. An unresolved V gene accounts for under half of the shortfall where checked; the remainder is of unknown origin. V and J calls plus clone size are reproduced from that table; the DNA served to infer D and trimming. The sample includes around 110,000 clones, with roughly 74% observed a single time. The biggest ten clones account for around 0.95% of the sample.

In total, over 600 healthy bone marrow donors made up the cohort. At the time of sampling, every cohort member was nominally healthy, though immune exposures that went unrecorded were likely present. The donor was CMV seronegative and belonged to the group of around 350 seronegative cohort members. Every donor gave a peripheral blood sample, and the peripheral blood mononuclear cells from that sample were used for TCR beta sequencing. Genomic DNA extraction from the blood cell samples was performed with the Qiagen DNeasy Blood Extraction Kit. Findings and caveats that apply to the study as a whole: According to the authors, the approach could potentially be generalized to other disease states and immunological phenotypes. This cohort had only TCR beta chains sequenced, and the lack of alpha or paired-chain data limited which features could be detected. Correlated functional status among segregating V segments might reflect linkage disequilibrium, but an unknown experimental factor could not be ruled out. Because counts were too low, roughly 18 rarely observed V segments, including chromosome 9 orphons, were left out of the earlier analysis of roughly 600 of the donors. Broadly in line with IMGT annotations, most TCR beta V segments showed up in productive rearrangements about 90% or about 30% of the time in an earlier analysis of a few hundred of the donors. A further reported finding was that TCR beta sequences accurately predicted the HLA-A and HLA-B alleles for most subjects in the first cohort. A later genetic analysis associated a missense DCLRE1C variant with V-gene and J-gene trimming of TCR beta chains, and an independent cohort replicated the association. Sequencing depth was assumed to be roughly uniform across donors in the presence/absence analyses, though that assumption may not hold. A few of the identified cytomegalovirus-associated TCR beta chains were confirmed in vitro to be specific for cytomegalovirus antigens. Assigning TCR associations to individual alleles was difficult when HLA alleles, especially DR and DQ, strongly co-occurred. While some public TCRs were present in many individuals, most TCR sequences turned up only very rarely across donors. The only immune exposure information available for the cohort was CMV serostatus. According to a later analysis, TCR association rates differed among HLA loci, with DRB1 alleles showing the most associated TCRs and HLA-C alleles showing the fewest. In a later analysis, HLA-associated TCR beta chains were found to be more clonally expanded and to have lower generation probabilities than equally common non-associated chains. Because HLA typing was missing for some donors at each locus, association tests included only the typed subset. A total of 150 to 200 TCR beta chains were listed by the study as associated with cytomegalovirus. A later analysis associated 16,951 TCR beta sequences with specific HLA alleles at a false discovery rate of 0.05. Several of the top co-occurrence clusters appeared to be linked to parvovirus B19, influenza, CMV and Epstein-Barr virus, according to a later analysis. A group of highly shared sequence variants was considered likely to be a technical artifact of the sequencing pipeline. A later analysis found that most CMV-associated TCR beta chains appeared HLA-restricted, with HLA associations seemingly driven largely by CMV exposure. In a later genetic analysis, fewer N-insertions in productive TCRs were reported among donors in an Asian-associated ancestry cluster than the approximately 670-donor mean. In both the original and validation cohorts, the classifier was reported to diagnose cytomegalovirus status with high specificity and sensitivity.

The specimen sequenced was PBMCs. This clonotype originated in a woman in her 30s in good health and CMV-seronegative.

The CDR3 here reads CASLQTGVGYTF. The DNA sequence is given as TGTGCCTCCCTGCAGACAGGGGTTGGCTACACCTTC. The chain was built from TRBV30 and TRBJ1-2; 8 bases in the middle match TRBD1. Trimming leaves V shorter by 7 bases and J shorter by 7 bases, with the junction holding 8 bases beyond the gene matches. From its cysteine to its phenylalanine, the CDR3 spans 12 amino acids. Only the CDR3 DNA stays, 36 bases, in frame from base 1. CDR1 and CDR2 are read off the germline V gene (reference sequence) as GTSNPN and SVGIG.